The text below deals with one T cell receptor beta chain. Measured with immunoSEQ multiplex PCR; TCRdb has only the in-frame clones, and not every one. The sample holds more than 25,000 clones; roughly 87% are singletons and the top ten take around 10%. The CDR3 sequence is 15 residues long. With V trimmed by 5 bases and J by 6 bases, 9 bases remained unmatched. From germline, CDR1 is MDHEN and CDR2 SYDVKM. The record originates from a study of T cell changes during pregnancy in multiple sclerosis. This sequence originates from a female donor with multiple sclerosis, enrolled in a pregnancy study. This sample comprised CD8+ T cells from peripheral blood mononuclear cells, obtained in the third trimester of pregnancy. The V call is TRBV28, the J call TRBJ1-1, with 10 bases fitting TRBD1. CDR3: CASSLDRGRGAEAFF. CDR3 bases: TGTGCCAGCAGTCTCGACAGGGGGCGCGGGGCTGAAGCTTTCTTT. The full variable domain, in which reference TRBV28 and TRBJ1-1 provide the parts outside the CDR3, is DVKVTQSSRYLVKRTGEKVFLECVQDMDHENMFWYRQDPGLGLRLIYFSYDVKMKEKGDIPEGYSVSREKKERFSLILESASTNQTSMYLCASSLDRGRGAEAFFGQGTRLTVV.